The clone carrying this T cell receptor (beta chain) was seen a single time. The data stem from a study of cytomegalovirus exposure and HLA in healthy donors. The length of the CDR3 is 15 residues. Trimming left V 3 bases short and J 4 bases short, with 16 bases between. The germline CDR1 and CDR2 sequences are SGHNT and YYREEE (reference sequence). Both 60 Vbeta primers and 13 Jbeta primers went into the PCR. Repertoires were generated with immunoSEQ multiplex PCR, while TCRdb's copy carries only in-frame clones and drops some. The repertoire holds under 85,000 clones, 65% to 85% seen once, with 20% to 25% in the top ten.

V and J are TRBV5-4 and TRBJ1-2; no firm D call. The sequence was collected from a woman aged 40 to 50 in good health and CMV-seropositive. Sequencing input: PBMCs. The CDR3 region has the DNA TGTGCCAGCAGCTCCTTGCGAACCGAGGGCTATGGCTACACCTTC. Protein sequence: CASSSLRTEGYGYTF.